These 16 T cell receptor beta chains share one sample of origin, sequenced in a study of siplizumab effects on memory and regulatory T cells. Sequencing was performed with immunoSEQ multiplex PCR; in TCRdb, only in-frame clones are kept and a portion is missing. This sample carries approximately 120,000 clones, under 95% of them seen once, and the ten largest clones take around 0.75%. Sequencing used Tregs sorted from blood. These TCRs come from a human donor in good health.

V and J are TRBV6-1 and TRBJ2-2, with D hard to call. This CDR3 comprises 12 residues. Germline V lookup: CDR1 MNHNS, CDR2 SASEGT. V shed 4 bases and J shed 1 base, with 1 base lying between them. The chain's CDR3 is CASSGNTGELFF. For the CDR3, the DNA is TGTGCCAGCAGTGGGAACACCGGGGAGCTGTTTTTT.

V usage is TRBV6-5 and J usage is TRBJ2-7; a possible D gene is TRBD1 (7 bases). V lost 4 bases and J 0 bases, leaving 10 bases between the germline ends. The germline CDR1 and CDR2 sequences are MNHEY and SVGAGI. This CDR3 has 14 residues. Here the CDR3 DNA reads TGTGCCAGCAGTTCGGGGGACAGCTCCTACGAGCAGTACTTC. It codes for CASSSGDSSYEQYF.

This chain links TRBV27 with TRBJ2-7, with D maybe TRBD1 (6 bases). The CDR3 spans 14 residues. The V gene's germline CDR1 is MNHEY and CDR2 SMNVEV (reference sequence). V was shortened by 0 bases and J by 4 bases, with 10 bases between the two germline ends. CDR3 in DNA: TGTGCCAGCAGTTTATCTGGGACAATTTACGAGCAGTACTTC. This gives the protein CASSLSGTIYEQYF.

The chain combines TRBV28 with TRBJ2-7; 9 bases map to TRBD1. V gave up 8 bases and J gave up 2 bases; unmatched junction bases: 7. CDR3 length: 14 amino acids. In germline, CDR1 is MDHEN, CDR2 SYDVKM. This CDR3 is CASYRGQGTYEQYF. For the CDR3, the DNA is TGTGCCAGCTACCGCGGACAGGGGACCTACGAGCAGTACTTC.

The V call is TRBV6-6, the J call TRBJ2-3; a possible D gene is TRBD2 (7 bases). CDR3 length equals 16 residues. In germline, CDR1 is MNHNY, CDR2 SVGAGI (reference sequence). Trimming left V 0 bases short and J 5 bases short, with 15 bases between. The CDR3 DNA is TGTGCCAGCAGTTACTCGGTGGGGGGGCCAGGAGATACGCAGTATTTT. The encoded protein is CASSYSVGGPGDTQYF.

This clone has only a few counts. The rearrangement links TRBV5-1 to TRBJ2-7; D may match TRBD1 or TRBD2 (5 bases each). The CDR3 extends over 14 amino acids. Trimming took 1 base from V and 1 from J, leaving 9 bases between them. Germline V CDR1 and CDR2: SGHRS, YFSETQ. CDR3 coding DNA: TGCGCCAGCAGCTTGTGGGACCGATCCTACGAGCAGTACTTC. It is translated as CASSLWDRSYEQYF.

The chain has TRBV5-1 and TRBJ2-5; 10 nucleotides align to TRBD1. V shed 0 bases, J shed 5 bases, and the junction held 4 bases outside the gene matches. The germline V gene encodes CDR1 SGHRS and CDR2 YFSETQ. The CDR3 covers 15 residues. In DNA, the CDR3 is TGCGCCAGCAGCTTGGCCGGGACAGGGGTTGAGACCCAGTACTTC. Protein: CASSLAGTGVETQYF.

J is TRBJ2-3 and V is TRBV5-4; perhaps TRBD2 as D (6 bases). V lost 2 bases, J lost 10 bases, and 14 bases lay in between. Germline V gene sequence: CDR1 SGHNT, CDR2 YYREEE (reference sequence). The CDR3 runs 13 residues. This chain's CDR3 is CASSFGPREAQYF. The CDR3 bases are TGTGCCAGCAGCTTTGGGCCCAGGGAGGCGCAGTATTTT.

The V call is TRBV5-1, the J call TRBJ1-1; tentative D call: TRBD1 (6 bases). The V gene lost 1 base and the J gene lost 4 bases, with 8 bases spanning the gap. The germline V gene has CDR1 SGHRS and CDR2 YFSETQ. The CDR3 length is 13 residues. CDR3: CASSLQGFTEAFF. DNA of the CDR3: TGCGCCAGCAGCTTGCAGGGGTTCACTGAAGCTTTCTTT. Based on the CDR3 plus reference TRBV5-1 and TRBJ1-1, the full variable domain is KAGVTQTPRYLIKTRGQQVTLSCSPISGHRSVSWYQQTPGQGLQFLFEYFSETQRNKGNFPGRFSGRQFSNSRSEMNVSTLELGDSALYLCASSLQGFTEAFFGQGTRLTVV.

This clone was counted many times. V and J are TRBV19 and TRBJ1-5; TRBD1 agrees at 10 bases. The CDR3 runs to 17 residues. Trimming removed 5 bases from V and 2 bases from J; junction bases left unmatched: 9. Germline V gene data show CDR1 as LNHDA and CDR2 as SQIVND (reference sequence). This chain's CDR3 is CASSARDRGRGNQPQHF. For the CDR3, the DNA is TGTGCCAGTAGTGCGAGGGACAGGGGTAGAGGCAATCAGCCCCAGCATTTT.

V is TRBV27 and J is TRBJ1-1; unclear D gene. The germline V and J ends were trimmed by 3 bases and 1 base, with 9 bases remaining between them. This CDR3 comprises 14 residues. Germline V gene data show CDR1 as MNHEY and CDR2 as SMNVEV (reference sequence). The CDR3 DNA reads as TGTGCCAGCAGTTTGTGGCAGGCGAACACTGAAGCTTTCTTT. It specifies CASSLWQANTEAFF.

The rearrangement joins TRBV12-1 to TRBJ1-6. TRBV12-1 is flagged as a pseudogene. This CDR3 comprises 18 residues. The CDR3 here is CASSFVLSGGPESSPLHF. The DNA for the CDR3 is TGTGCCAGCAGCTTTGTACTATCGGGGGGACCAGAAAGTTCACCCCTCCACTTT.

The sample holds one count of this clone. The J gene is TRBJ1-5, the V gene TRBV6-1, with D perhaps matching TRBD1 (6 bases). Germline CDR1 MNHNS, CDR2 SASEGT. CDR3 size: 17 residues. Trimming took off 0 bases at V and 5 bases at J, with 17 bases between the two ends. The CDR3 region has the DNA TGTGCCAGCAGTGAAGCCTACAGGGCCGGAAAATATCAGCCCCAGCATTTT. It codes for CASSEAYRAGKYQPQHF.

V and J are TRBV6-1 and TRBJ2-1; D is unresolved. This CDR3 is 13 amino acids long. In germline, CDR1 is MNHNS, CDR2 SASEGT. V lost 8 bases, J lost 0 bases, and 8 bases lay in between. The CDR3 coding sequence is TGTGCCAGCCACGTTGACTCCTACAATGAGCAGTTCTTC. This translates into CASHVDSYNEQFF.

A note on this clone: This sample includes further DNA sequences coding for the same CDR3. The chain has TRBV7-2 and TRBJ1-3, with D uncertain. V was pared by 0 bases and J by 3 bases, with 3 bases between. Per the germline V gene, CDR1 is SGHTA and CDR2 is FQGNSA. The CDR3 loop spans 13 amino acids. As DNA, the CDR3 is TGTGCCAGCAGCTTAGCTCGTGGAAACACCATATATTTT. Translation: CASSLARGNTIYF.

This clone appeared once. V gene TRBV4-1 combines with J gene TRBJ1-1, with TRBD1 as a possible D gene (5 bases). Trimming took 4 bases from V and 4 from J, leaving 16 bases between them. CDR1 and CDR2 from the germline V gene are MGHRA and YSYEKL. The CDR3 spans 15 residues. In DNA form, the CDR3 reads TGCGCCAGCAGCCCCGTCGGGGGTGAGAGCACTGAAGCTTTCTTT. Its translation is CASSPVGGESTEAFF.